The 25 T cell receptor beta chains reported below all come from one sample, sequenced in a study of blood T cell repertoires in COVID-19. Assay used: immunoSEQ multiplex PCR; TCRdb lists only in-frame clones, some missing. The sample yields about 220,000 clones, around four fifths seen once. The specimen was peripheral blood. These receptors originate from a man aged 25-40 years with active or convalescent COVID-19.

V gene TRBV28 combines with J gene TRBJ2-7; 12 positions match TRBD1. J was trimmed by 3 bases and V by 5 bases; bases with no gene match: 5. The CDR3 is made up of 15 amino acids. Germline loops: CDR1 MDHEN, CDR2 SYDVKM. CDR3 nucleotides: TGTGCCAGCAGTGCAGGGACAGGGGGCAACTACGAGCAGTACTTC. It translates to CASSAGTGGNYEQYF.

This sequence joins TRBV7-9 and TRBJ2-7; possibly TRBD2 for D (7 bases). V lost 4 bases, J lost 7 bases, and 14 bases lay in between. Germline V gene lookup returns CDR1 SEHNR and CDR2 FQNEAQ (reference sequence). This CDR3 has 13 amino acids. This CDR3 reads CASSSQGREEQYF. The CDR3 DNA sequence: TGTGCCAGCAGCTCGCAGGGGCGGGAGGAGCAGTACTTC.

This clone was found once. The chain recombines TRBV9 with TRBJ2-1, with TRBD1 matching 7 bases. In germline, CDR1 is SGDLS, CDR2 YYNGEE. CDR3 size: 19 residues. With 0 bases clipped from V and 6 bases from J, the junction kept 18 bases outside the gene matches. The CDR3 is CASSVGDRGFPIRANEQFF. As DNA, the CDR3 is TGTGCCAGCAGCGTAGGGGACAGAGGGTTCCCTATTCGGGCCAATGAGCAGTTCTTC.

The chain couples TRBV3-1 (or the pseudogene TRBV3-2) to TRBJ2-3; possible D gene TRBD1, 6 bases. From germline, CDR1 is LGHDT and CDR2 YNNKEL (reference sequence). The CDR3 sequence is 15 residues long. V was pared by 2 bases and J by 3 bases, with 12 bases between. The CDR3 is CASSQQVGGTDTQYF. CDR3 nucleotide sequence: TGTGCCAGCAGCCAACAGGTAGGGGGTACAGATACGCAGTATTTT.

This clone was seen a few times. The chain carries TRBV24-1 and TRBJ2-1; TRBD2 agrees at 8 bases. Trimming took 4 bases from V and 3 from J; bases not matched to a gene: 7. Germline CDR1 and CDR2: KGHDR and SFDVKD. The CDR3 extends over 16 amino acids. CDR3 in DNA: TGTGCCACCAGTGAGCCGATAGCGGGAAGCTACAATGAGCAGTTCTTC. Protein: CATSEPIAGSYNEQFF.

The gene calls are TRBV3-1 (or the pseudogene TRBV3-2) and TRBJ2-5, with D possibly TRBD2 on 6 matching bases. Germline CDR1 reads LGHDT; CDR2 reads YNNKEL (reference sequence). The CDR3 has 15 residues. The germline V and J ends were trimmed by 4 bases and 4 bases, with 16 bases remaining between them. The CDR3 DNA sequence: TGTGCCAGCAGCCCGTTCTCACGGGGGAGAGAGACCCAGTACTTC. This sequence encodes CASSPFSRGRETQYF.

This clone was recorded once. The rearrangement links TRBV9 to TRBJ2-1, with TRBD2 identical over 12 bases. V dropped 0 bases and J dropped 7; count of bases not matched to a gene: 8. The CDR3 runs to 17 residues. The V gene's germline CDR1 is SGDLS and CDR2 YYNGEE. The CDR3: CASSVGLLAGGQNEQFF. The DNA of the CDR3 is TGTGCCAGCAGCGTAGGTCTCCTAGCGGGAGGGCAGAATGAGCAGTTCTTC. Based on the CDR3 plus reference TRBV9 and TRBJ2-1, the full variable domain is DSGVTQTPKHLITATGQRVTLRCSPRSGDLSVYWYQQSLDQGLQFLIQYYNGEERAKGNILERFSAQQFPDLHSELNLSSLELGDSALYFCASSVGLLAGGQNEQFFGPGTRLTVL.

This clone is a singleton in its sample. V gene TRBV18 combines with J gene TRBJ1-2, with 9 nucleotides matching TRBD1. The CDR3 has 14 residues. Germline assignment: CDR1 KGHSH and CDR2 LQKENI. V trimming: 3 bases; J trimming: 5 bases; junction bases outside the gene matches: 4. The CDR3 coding sequence is TGTGCCAGCTCACCGGGACAGGGTACTTATGGCTACACCTTC. Residues: CASSPGQGTYGYTF.

The V gene is TRBV30, the J gene TRBJ1-5; the match to TRBD1 covers 8 bases. Germline V gene lookup returns CDR1 GTSNPN and CDR2 SVGIG (reference sequence). The CDR3 sequence is 13 residues long. V dropped 6 bases and J dropped 1; count of bases not matched to a gene: 2. CDR3 nucleotides: TGTGCCTGCGGACAGGGCAGCAATCAGCCCCAGCATTTT. Its protein is CACGQGSNQPQHF.

The chain carries TRBV5-4 and TRBJ2-1, with 9 bases fitting TRBD2. V was pared by 1 base and J by 12 bases, with 11 bases of the junction left unmatched. The CDR3 has 15 residues. From germline, CDR1 is SGHNT and CDR2 YYREEE (reference sequence). CDR3 protein: CASSLSSGGLERQFF. The CDR3, as DNA: TGTGCCAGCAGCTTGAGTAGCGGGGGACTTGAACGGCAGTTCTTC.

The chain has TRBV7-2 and TRBJ1-4; D possibly corresponds to TRBD1 (5 bases). This CDR3 is built from 18 residues. Per the germline V gene, CDR1 is SGHTA and CDR2 is FQGNSA. Between the trimmed V and J ends, which lost 1 base and 0 bases, there was a span of 15 bases. The CDR3 nucleotides read TGTGCCAGCAGCTTAGGGCAGGGTCTTGGTTCAACTAATGAAAAACTGTTTTTT. Protein: CASSLGQGLGSTNEKLFF.

The V gene is TRBV20-1, the J gene TRBJ2-4; 7 bases map to TRBD2. The CDR3 runs 14 residues. Germline trimming cut 3 bases from V and 3 bases from J; bases unmatched to any gene: 5. From germline, CDR1 is DFQATT and CDR2 SNEGSKA (reference sequence). CDR3 region: CSASLAGDKNIQYF. The CDR3 DNA sequence: TGCAGTGCTAGTCTTGCGGGGGACAAAAACATTCAGTACTTC.

The chain has TRBV30 and TRBJ1-1; 8 bases agree with TRBD1. After removal of 3 bases from V and 10 bases from J, the junction contained 7 bases not matched to a gene. CDR3 length equals 12 residues. The germline V gene has CDR1 GTSNPN and CDR2 SVGIG (reference sequence). Here the CDR3 DNA reads TGTGCCTGGAGGGGAAATGACAGGGGAGCTTTCTTT. Translating it yields CAWRGNDRGAFF. Full variable domain (missing parts from reference TRBV30 and TRBJ1-1): SQTIHQWPATLVQPVGSPLSLECTVEGTSNPNLYWYRQAAGRGLQLLFYSVGIGQISSEVPQNLSASRPQDRQFILSSKKLLLSDSGFYLCAWRGNDRGAFFGQGTRLTVV.

This chain joins TRBV5-6 and TRBJ2-3; unclear D gene. The CDR3 has 15 amino acids. Trimming pared 1 base from V and 4 bases from J, leaving 13 bases between. Germline values: CDR1 SGHDT, CDR2 YYEEEE. CDR3 bases: TGTGCCAGCAGCTTGTACGCTAGAGGTTCAGATACGCAGTATTTT. Amino acids: CASSLYARGSDTQYF.

As regards this clone: Distinct nucleotide sequences in the sample also encode this CDR3. The CDR3 region is CASSVGGSQETQYF. Written as DNA, the CDR3 is TGTGCCAGCAGCGTAGGAGGCAGTCAAGAGACCCAGTACTTC. V and J are TRBV9 and TRBJ2-5; the D is unclear. The V gene lost 0 bases and the J gene lost 2 bases, with 8 bases spanning the gap. Per germline, CDR1 SGDLS and CDR2 YYNGEE. CDR3 length equals 14 residues.

This chain connects TRBV5-1 to TRBJ1-1, with TRBD1 matching over 10 bases. The CDR3 has 15 amino acids. V trimming: 2 bases; J trimming: 3 bases; junction bases outside the gene matches: 4. The germline CDR1 and CDR2 sequences are SGHRS and YFSETQ. CDR3 DNA: TGCGCCAGCAGCTTACCCGGGACAGGGGACACTGAAGCTTTCTTT. Protein product: CASSLPGTGDTEAFF.

This chain links TRBV3-1 (or the pseudogene TRBV3-2) with TRBJ2-2, with a possible D match to TRBD1 (6 bases). The V gene lost 7 bases and the J gene lost 4 bases, with 16 bases spanning the gap. Germline loops: CDR1 LGHDT, CDR2 YNNKEL (reference sequence). The CDR3 totals 15 residues. CDR3 loop: CASTKTGNPTGELFF. In DNA form, the CDR3 reads TGTGCCAGCACTAAGACAGGCAATCCCACCGGGGAGCTGTTTTTT.

This clone was seen just once. The chain uses TRBV30 and TRBJ1-5; D may be TRBD1 (5 bases). Trimming cost V 3 bases and J 6 bases, with 15 bases left between them. This CDR3 region has 14 residues. CDR1 and CDR2 (germline): GTSNPN, SVGIG (reference sequence). The CDR3 here is CAWSRDSGGQPQHF. The CDR3 DNA sequence: TGTGCCTGGAGCCGGGACTCGGGAGGTCAGCCCCAGCATTTT.

This CDR3 reads CASSTLGVAYYEQYF. The CDR3 DNA reads TGTGCCAGCAGCACCCTAGGGGTAGCCTACTACGAGCAGTACTTC. The chain couples TRBV21-1 to TRBJ2-7; the listed D gene, TRBD1, was not tested against the DNA. TRBV21-1 is a pseudogene locus. This CDR3 region has 15 residues.

The CDR3: CASTLGPGSGEQYF. The CDR3 bases are TGTGCCAGCACCCTGGGCCCGGGAAGTGGCGAGCAGTACTTC. V and J are TRBV28 and TRBJ2-7; D might be TRBD2 (5 bases). This CDR3 region has 14 residues. V was clipped by 7 bases and J by 6 bases, with 19 bases between them. Germline CDR1 MDHEN, CDR2 SYDVKM.

This sequence joins TRBV9 and TRBJ2-1; TRBD2 is a possible D gene (6 bases). The CDR3 runs 15 residues. The V and J ends lost 0 bases and 0 bases respectively, with 7 bases between them. Germline CDR1 and CDR2: SGDLS and YYNGEE. CDR3 protein: CASSVGTTSYNEQFF. DNA for the CDR3: TGTGCCAGCAGCGTAGGGACTACCTCCTACAATGAGCAGTTCTTC.

The chain couples TRBV18 to TRBJ2-5; 7 bases match TRBD1. V lost 6 bases to trimming and J lost 5 bases; unmatched junction nucleotides: 6. Germline values: CDR1 KGHSH, CDR2 LQKENI. The CDR3 runs 13 residues. The chain's CDR3 is CASSQGVRETQYF. For the CDR3, the DNA is TGTGCCAGCTCGCAGGGGGTCAGGGAGACCCAGTACTTC.

There are a few counts of this clone. The genes are TRBV12-5 and TRBJ1-2, with D possibly TRBD1 on 6 matching bases. Trimming removed 3 bases from V and 14 bases from J, with 16 bases in between. Per the germline V gene, CDR1 is LGHNT and CDR2 is FRNRAP. The CDR3 totals 12 residues. Written as DNA, the CDR3 is TGTGCTAGTGGTTTAGTAGATACAGGGCAAACCTTC. Translation: CASGLVDTGQTF.

The genes are TRBV5-1 and TRBJ2-2; TRBD2 aligns across 12 bases. CDR1 is SGHRS, CDR2 YFSETQ, per germline. CDR3 length: 17 amino acids. J lost 3 bases, V lost 3 bases, and 6 bases had no gene match. CDR3 amino acids: CASSSWTSGAYTGELFF. The CDR3 nucleotides are TGCGCCAGCAGCTCTTGGACTAGCGGGGCGTACACCGGGGAGCTGTTTTTT.

This clone has more than one count but fewer than ten. The chain links TRBV11-2 to TRBJ1-1; 8 bases fit TRBD1. In germline, CDR1 is SGHAT, CDR2 FQNNGV. CDR3 length equals 13 residues. The V gene end was trimmed by 4 bases and the J gene end by 7 bases; junction bases not matched to a gene: 5. The CDR3 region has the DNA TGTGCCAGCAGCTCCCGACAGGGGATTGAAGCTTTCTTT. Translating gives CASSSRQGIEAFF. Together with reference TRBV11-2 and TRBJ1-1, the CDR3 gives the full variable domain: EAGVAQSPRYKIIEKRQSVAFWCNPISGHATLYWYQQILGQGPKLLIQFQNNGVVDDSQLPKDRFSAERLKGVDSTLKIQPAKLEDSAVYLCASSSRQGIEAFFGQGTRLTVV.